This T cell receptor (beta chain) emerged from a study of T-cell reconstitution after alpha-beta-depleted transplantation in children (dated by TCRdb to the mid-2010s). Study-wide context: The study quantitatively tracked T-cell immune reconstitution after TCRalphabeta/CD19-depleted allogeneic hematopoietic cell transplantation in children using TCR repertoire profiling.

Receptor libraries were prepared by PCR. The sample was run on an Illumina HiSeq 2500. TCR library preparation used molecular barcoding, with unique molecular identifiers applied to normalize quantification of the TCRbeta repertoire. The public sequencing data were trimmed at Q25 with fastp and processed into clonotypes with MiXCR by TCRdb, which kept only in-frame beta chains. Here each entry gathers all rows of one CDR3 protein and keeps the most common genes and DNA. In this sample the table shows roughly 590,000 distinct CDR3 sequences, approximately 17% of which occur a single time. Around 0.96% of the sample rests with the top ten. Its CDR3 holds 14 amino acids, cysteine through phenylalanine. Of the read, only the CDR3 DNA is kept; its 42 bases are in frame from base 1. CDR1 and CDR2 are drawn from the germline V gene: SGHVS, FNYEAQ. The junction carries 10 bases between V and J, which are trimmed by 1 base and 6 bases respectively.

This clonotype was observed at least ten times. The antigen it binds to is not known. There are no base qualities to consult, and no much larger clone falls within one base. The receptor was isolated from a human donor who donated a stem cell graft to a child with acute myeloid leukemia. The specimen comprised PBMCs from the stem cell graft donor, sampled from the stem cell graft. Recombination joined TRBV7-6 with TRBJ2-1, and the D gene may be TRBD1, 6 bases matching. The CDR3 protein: CASSLDEQGNEQFF. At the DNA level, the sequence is TGTGCCAGCAGCTTAGACGAACAGGGCAATGAGCAGTTCTTC. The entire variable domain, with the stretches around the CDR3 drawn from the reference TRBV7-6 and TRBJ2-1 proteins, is GAGVSQSPRYKVTKRGQDVALRCDPISGHVSLYWYRQALGQGPEFLTYFNYEAQQDKSGLPNDRFSAERPEGSISTLTIQRTEQRDSAMYRCASSLDEQGNEQFFGPGTRLTVL.